The rows below give T cell receptor beta chains drawn from one sample of a study of T cell responses to AZD1222 COVID-19 vaccine. Sequenced by immunoSEQ multiplex PCR; TCRdb stores in-frame clones only, minus some. The table has about 35,000 clones, 80% to 90% seen once. The material was peripheral blood, obtained on day 0 of AZD1222 vaccination. The receptors stem from an adult in good health. Both conserved end residues are part of each CDR3. Each record gives: J gene, D gene, V gene, clone size, CDR3 protein, CDR3 DNA. D genes are given only for firm matches. Rows may omit the clone size; those that give it use once, few, many or a size class.

J: TRBJ2-1
D: TRBD1
V: TRBV10-3
size: .
CDR3: CAARDRGFFDEQFF
DNA: TGTGCCGCCCGCGACAGGGGGTTTTTCGATGAGCAGTTCTTC

J: TRBJ2-3
D: TRBD2
V: TRBV28
size: .
CDR3: CASSPQGLAGGTADTQYF
DNA: TGTGCCAGCAGTCCACAGGGACTAGCGGGAGGGACCGCAGATACGCAGTATTTT

J: TRBJ2-3
D: TRBD1
V: TRBV10-1
size: .
CDR3: CATRGQGSDTQYF
DNA: TGCGCCACCCGGGGACAGGGGTCCGATACGCAGTATTTT

J: TRBJ2-7
D: .
V: TRBV7-3
size: .
CDR3: CASSLGPEYEQYF
DNA: TGTGCCAGCAGCTTAGGTCCGGAGTACGAGCAGTACTTC

J: TRBJ2-1
D: .
V: TRBV7-9
size: .
CDR3: CASSLNRGISYNEQFF
DNA: TGTGCCAGCAGCTTAAATCGCGGGATCTCCTACAATGAGCAGTTCTTC

J: TRBJ2-5
D: .
V: TRBV6-2/TRBV6-3
size: .
CDR3: CASSYRGQETQYF
DNA: TGTGCCAGCAGTTATCGGGGGCAAGAGACCCAGTACTTC

J: TRBJ2-1
D: TRBD1
V: TRBV7-8
size: .
CDR3: CASSLLPPTGNEQFF
DNA: TGTGCCAGCAGCTTACTGCCGCCGACAGGGAATGAGCAGTTCTTC

J: TRBJ1-5
D: .
V: TRBV28
size: .
CDR3: CASNREGQPQHF
DNA: TGTGCCAGCAATCGCGAGGGTCAGCCCCAGCATTTT

J: TRBJ2-5
D: .
V: TRBV7-2
size: .
CDR3: CASSLSRDLETQYF
DNA: TGTGCCAGCAGCTTATCGCGGGACCTGGAGACCCAGTACTTC

J: TRBJ1-1
D: .
V: TRBV19
size: once
CDR3: CASSPEQGKMNTEAFF
DNA: TGTGCCAGTAGCCCGGAACAGGGTAAAATGAACACTGAAGCTTTCTTT

J: TRBJ2-5
D: .
V: TRBV5-1
size: .
CDR3: CASSDPYKETQYF
DNA: TGCGCCAGCAGCGACCCCTACAAGGAGACCCAGTACTTC

J: TRBJ2-3
D: TRBD2
V: TRBV5-6
size: .
CDR3: CASSLRASGRADTQYF
DNA: TGTGCCAGCAGCTTGAGGGCTAGCGGGAGAGCAGATACGCAGTATTTT

J: TRBJ2-7
D: .
V: TRBV7-9
size: .
CDR3: CASSLSGTLTYEQYF
DNA: TGTGCCAGCAGCTTATCTGGGACTTTAACCTACGAGCAGTACTTC

J: TRBJ2-3
D: TRBD1
V: TRBV18
size: once
CDR3: CASSPPTGGTDTQYF
DNA: TGTGCCAGCTCACCACCGACAGGGGGCACAGATACGCAGTATTTT

J: TRBJ2-3
D: .
V: TRBV5-1
size: .
CDR3: CASSAAGADTQYF
DNA: TGCGCCAGCAGCGCTGCTGGTGCAGATACGCAGTATTTT

J: TRBJ2-7
D: TRBD1
V: TRBV6-5
size: .
CDR3: CASSSGTGPNEQYF
DNA: TGTGCCAGCAGTTCTGGGACAGGGCCCAACGAGCAGTACTTC

J: TRBJ1-6
D: .
V: TRBV6-5
size: .
CDR3: CASSYWQQGGGPLHF
DNA: TGTGCCAGCAGTTACTGGCAGCAAGGGGGAGGCCCCCTCCACTTT

J: TRBJ1-1
D: .
V: TRBV27
size: .
CDR3: CASSYLEKMNTEAFF
DNA: TGTGCCAGCAGTTACCTGGAAAAGATGAACACTGAAGCTTTCTTT

J: TRBJ2-1
D: TRBD2
V: TRBV5-1
size: .
CDR3: CASSLGPSGSYNEQFF
DNA: TGCGCCAGCAGCTTGGGTCCTAGCGGCTCCTACAATGAGCAGTTCTTC

J: TRBJ2-1
D: TRBD1
V: TRBV19
size: once
CDR3: CASSPGQIINEQFF
DNA: TGTGCCAGTAGCCCGGGACAGATTATCAATGAGCAGTTCTTC

J: TRBJ2-1
D: .
V: TRBV5-6
size: .
CDR3: CASSLGRLEEQFF
DNA: TGTGCCAGCAGCTTAGGGCGCCTTGAAGAGCAGTTCTTC

J: TRBJ1-1
D: .
V: TRBV9
size: .
CDR3: CASSVAPLGSGEAFF
DNA: TGTGCCAGCAGCGTAGCTCCGTTGGGCTCAGGGGAAGCTTTCTTT

J: TRBJ2-7
D: .
V: TRBV19
size: few
CDR3: CASSMAQAAYEQYF
DNA: TGTGCCAGTAGTATGGCTCAGGCCGCCTACGAGCAGTACTTC

J: TRBJ1-3
D: .
V: TRBV7-6
size: .
CDR3: CASSLAAGSGNTIYF
DNA: TGTGCCAGCAGCTTAGCGGCGGGATCAGGAAACACCATATATTTT

J: TRBJ1-5
D: .
V: TRBV6-5
size: .
CDR3: CASKRDSNQPQHF
DNA: TGTGCCAGCAAAAGGGATAGCAATCAGCCCCAGCATTTT

J: TRBJ1-5
D: .
V: TRBV28
size: .
CDR3: CASSSRVQPQHF
DNA: TGTGCCAGCAGTTCCCGCGTTCAGCCCCAGCATTTT

J: TRBJ2-1
D: TRBD2
V: TRBV2
size: .
CDR3: CASSLAGDNEQFF
DNA: TGTGCCAGCAGTTTAGCGGGAGACAATGAGCAGTTCTTC

J: TRBJ1-1
D: .
V: TRBV19
size: .
CDR3: CASRLGGDTEAFF
DNA: TGTGCCAGTAGGTTGGGGGGGGACACTGAAGCTTTCTTT

J: TRBJ1-3
D: .
V: TRBV15
size: few
CDR3: CATSRDPAGTGNTIYF
DNA: TGTGCCACCAGCAGAGATCCGGCAGGGACTGGAAACACCATATATTTT

J: TRBJ2-3
D: .
V: TRBV5-5
size: .
CDR3: CASSWQGSTDTQYF
DNA: TGTGCCAGCAGCTGGCAGGGGAGCACAGATACGCAGTATTTT

J: TRBJ2-7
D: TRBD1
V: TRBV5-1
size: .
CDR3: CASSLGVTGKTPYEQYF
DNA: TGCGCCAGCAGCTTGGGGGTGACAGGGAAGACCCCCTACGAGCAGTACTTC

J: TRBJ1-1
D: .
V: TRBV28
size: .
CDR3: CASSPGKGRGTEAFF
DNA: TGTGCCAGCAGTCCCGGGAAGGGGAGGGGAACTGAAGCTTTCTTT

J: TRBJ2-1
D: TRBD2
V: TRBV28
size: .
CDR3: CASSSGTSGRAWEQFF
DNA: TGTGCCAGCAGTTCCGGGACTAGCGGGAGGGCATGGGAGCAGTTCTTC

J: TRBJ1-6
D: .
V: TRBV28
size: .
CDR3: CASRDAFNSPLHF
DNA: TGTGCCAGCAGAGATGCATTTAATTCACCCCTCCACTTT

J: TRBJ1-1
D: .
V: TRBV27
size: .
CDR3: CASSRAGTPLTEAFF
DNA: TGTGCCAGCAGTAGGGCAGGGACGCCGCTCACTGAAGCTTTCTTT

J: TRBJ1-3
D: .
V: TRBV28
size: .
CDR3: CASGGLSGNTIYF
DNA: TGTGCCAGCGGGGGCCTCTCTGGAAACACCATATATTTT

J: TRBJ1-2
D: .
V: TRBV2
size: .
CDR3: CASSEALGGYGYTF
DNA: TGTGCCAGCAGTGAAGCGCTCGGGGGGTATGGCTACACCTTC

J: TRBJ1-5
D: .
V: TRBV6-2/TRBV6-3
size: .
CDR3: CASSPSKGRGSNQPQHF
DNA: TGTGCCAGCAGCCCCTCTAAAGGCCGCGGAAGCAATCAGCCCCAGCATTTT

J: TRBJ1-4
D: .
V: TRBV30
size: .
CDR3: CAWQGTPEKLFF
DNA: TGTGCCTGGCAGGGGACACCCGAAAAACTGTTTTTT

J: TRBJ1-2
D: TRBD1
V: TRBV19
size: .
CDR3: CASQAGTGNYGYTF
DNA: TGTGCCAGCCAGGCCGGGACAGGCAATTATGGCTACACCTTC

J: TRBJ1-1
D: .
V: TRBV29-1
size: .
CDR3: CSANQQNTEAFF
DNA: TGCAGCGCCAATCAGCAGAACACTGAAGCTTTCTTT

J: TRBJ2-1
D: TRBD2
V: TRBV14
size: .
CDR3: CASSPLTSGGYNEQFF
DNA: TGTGCCAGCAGCCCCCTTACCAGCGGGGGGTACAATGAGCAGTTCTTC

J: TRBJ1-3
D: .
V: TRBV7-2
size: .
CDR3: CASSLARGTGNTIYF
DNA: TGTGCCAGCAGCTTAGCCAGGGGTACAGGAAACACCATATATTTT